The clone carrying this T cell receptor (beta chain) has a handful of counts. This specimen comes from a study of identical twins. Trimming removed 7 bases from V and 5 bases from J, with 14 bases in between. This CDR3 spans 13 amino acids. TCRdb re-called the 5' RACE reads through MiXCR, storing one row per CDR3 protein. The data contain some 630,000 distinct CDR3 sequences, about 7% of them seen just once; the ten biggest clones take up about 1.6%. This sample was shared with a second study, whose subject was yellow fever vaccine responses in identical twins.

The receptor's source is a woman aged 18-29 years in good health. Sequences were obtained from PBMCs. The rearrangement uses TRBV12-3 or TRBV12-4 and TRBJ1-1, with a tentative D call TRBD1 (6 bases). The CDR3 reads CASTLNRATEAFF. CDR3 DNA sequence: TGTGCCAGCACCCTAAACAGGGCGACTGAAGCTTTCTTT.